This entry features one T cell receptor (beta chain) sequence. The antigen is unknown. This entry is derived from a study of cytotoxic CD8 clonotypes in ibrutinib-treated CLL. Depth targeted 1 in 200,000 to 1 in 1 million T cells, averaging around 9.5x coverage per clonotype. Sequenced by immunoSEQ multiplex PCR; TCRdb stores in-frame clones only, minus some. The profile shows roughly 50,000 clones, around 60% of them singletons. Notes on the study in general: Sampling schedules were unmatched across sustained-remission and progressing patients. Under therapy, public clonotypes either contracted or stayed stable, and they were uncommon.

Trimming removed 3 bases from V and 10 bases from J; junction bases left unmatched: 11. Germline V lookup: CDR1 SGHNT, CDR2 YENEEA. The CDR3 totals 15 residues. The chain couples TRBV11-3 to TRBJ2-1; 8 bases map to TRBD2. The source was PBMCs, collected after 24 months of ibrutinib treatment. The receptor comes from a human donor with chronic lymphocytic leukemia. For the CDR3, the DNA is TGTGCCAGCAGCTTGGAAGGACTAGCTGGAGGAGAGCAGTTCTTC. Protein sequence: CASSLEGLAGGEQFF.